This record covers a single T cell receptor (beta chain). Its antigen is unidentified. The sample belongs to a study of Graves' ophthalmopathy and Graves' hyperthyroidism. Study-level results: Most thyroid clonotypes with frequency above 0.001 were detected in blood too. With a specificity of roughly 72% and a sensitivity of 60% to 71%, the model predicted ophthalmopathy progression. Using 13 signatures, a model distinguished ophthalmopathy from stable hyperthyroidism, reaching around 90% sensitivity and 80% to 83% specificity.

From RNA, the CDR3 regions of TCR beta chains were amplified and sequenced. After a first-round RT-PCR with HTBI primers, a second-round multiplex PCR was run. TCRdb reprocessed the multiplex PCR reads with MiXCR, giving one entry per CDR3 protein. The table has about 150,000 distinct CDR3 sequences, over 35% seen once. V dropped 5 bases and J dropped 0 bases, with 7 bases sitting between them. This CDR3 is 12 amino acids long. Germline-derived CDR1 and CDR2 are DFQATT and SNEGSKA (reference sequence). Sequences were obtained from peripheral blood. The TCR originated in a woman aged 40 to 50 with Graves' ophthalmopathy. V usage is TRBV20-1 and J usage is TRBJ2-5, with TRBD1 as a possible D gene (6 bases). CDR3 amino acids: CSAGQYQETQYF. CDR3 nucleotide sequence: TGCAGTGCTGGACAGTACCAAGAGACCCAGTACTTC.